This TCR beta chain came from a study of Ad26.COV2.S vaccination and SARS-CoV-2 variants. Overall study context: Enrollment placed the donor in the COV1001 Ad26.COV2.S trial arm. Once or twice, 56 days apart, Ad26.COV2.S was delivered intramuscularly. Findings and limits, study-wide: The authors reported substantial breadth in spike-specific CD8+ and CD4+ T cell responses after vaccination.

Sequenced by immunoSEQ multiplex PCR; TCRdb stores in-frame clones only, minus some. The table records about 350,000 clones, more than 85% of them present only once. Treatment: around 19 received Ad26.COV2.S at low or high dose, single or two shots; several received placebo; per-sample allocation not given. Material that was analyzed had been drawn on day 63 after the first vaccine or placebo injection. Ad26.COV2.S expressed prefusion-stabilized spike from the original Wuhan strain. Concerning this clone itself: Its antigen is not identified.

V was cut by 5 bases and J by 1 base, with 8 bases left in between. In germline, CDR1 is SGHNT, CDR2 YENEEA. The CDR3 loop spans 13 amino acids. The specimen comprised peripheral blood, sampled in a trial of Ad26.COV2.S vaccine versus placebo. The chain employs TRBV11-3 and TRBJ1-1; D may be TRBD1 (5 bases). The sequence was collected from a person between 18 and 60 years old who received the Ad26.COV2.S COVID-19 vaccine or a placebo. The DNA for the CDR3 is TGTGCCAGCAGCAAGGGACCGAACACTGAAGCTTTCTTT. It encodes CASSKGPNTEAFF.